This T cell receptor (beta chain) was sequenced for a study of cytomegalovirus exposure and HLA in healthy donors. The study, taken as a whole, reports: Roughly even sequencing depth across donors was the assumption behind the presence/absence analyses.

PCR was performed using 60 Vbeta and 13 Jbeta primers. The data were produced by immunoSEQ multiplex PCR, yet TCRdb's version contains in-frame clones alone and is incomplete. In the table there are over 65,000 clones, about three quarters of which are singletons. Comment on this clone: Its antigen is undetermined.

The V gene's germline CDR1 is MGHDK and CDR2 SYGVNS. The CDR3 has 15 residues. Trimming cost V 2 bases and J 6 bases; bases outside gene matches: 6. The chain couples TRBV25-1 to TRBJ2-2; 7 bases align to TRBD2. This receptor was taken from a man between 35 and 55 years old in good health and CMV-seronegative. The sequencing sample was made of PBMCs. CDR3 in amino acids: CASSEVTSEAGELFF. CDR3 in DNA: TGTGCCAGCAGTGAAGTTACTAGCGAGGCCGGGGAGCTGTTTTTT.